One sample yielded the 16 T cell receptor beta chains listed below, sequenced in a study of blood T cell repertoires in COVID-19. Profiling relied on immunoSEQ multiplex PCR, and the TCRdb table lists in-frame clones only, not all of them. The repertoire holds 30,000 to 40,000 clones, with around 92% as singletons. The source material was peripheral blood. The receptors come from a woman older than 75 with acute or convalescent COVID-19.

The rearrangement links TRBV19 to TRBJ2-1; 8 bases map to TRBD2. The CDR3 contains 14 residues. The V gene's germline CDR1 is LNHDA and CDR2 SQIVND (reference sequence). Trimming at V came to 5 bases and at J to 12 bases, leaving 12 bases not matched to a gene. The CDR3 loop is CASSLTGGQDGQFF. CDR3 in DNA: TGTGCCAGTAGTCTAACGGGGGGGCAGGACGGGCAGTTCTTC.

This clone was seen a single time. The chain recombines TRBV6-6 with TRBJ2-7, with D possibly TRBD1 on 6 matching bases. With 6 bases removed from V and 0 bases from J, the gap between germline ends came to 15 bases. This CDR3 region has 15 residues. Germline V gene sequence: CDR1 MNHNY, CDR2 SVGAGI (reference sequence). CDR3 nucleotide sequence: TGTGCCAGCAGCCGAGCAGGGGAAAGCTCCTACGAGCAGTACTTC. Residues: CASSRAGESSYEQYF.

The V and J genes are TRBV27 and TRBJ1-2; TRBD1 aligns across 10 bases. V was clipped by 5 bases and J by 4 bases; unmatched bases: 4. The CDR3 length is 14 residues. The germline gives CDR1 MNHEY, CDR2 SMNVEV (reference sequence). The CDR3 DNA reads as TGTGCCAGCAGTCCGGACAGGGGGATCTATGGCTACACCTTC. Protein sequence: CASSPDRGIYGYTF.

The CDR3 coding sequence is TGTGCCACCCGCGGGGGGACTTATTACGAGCAGTACTTC. Amino acid sequence: CATRGGTYYEQYF. This chain joins TRBV24-1 and TRBJ2-7; 8 positions agree with TRBD2. Germline CDR1 and CDR2: KGHDR and SFDVKD. This CDR3 comprises 13 residues. J gave up 4 bases and V 9 bases, and 7 bases lay outside the gene matches.

This rearrangement joins TRBV12-2 to TRBJ1-5; the table gives TRBD1 as D, unverified against the DNA. TRBV12-2 is an annotated pseudogene. The CDR3 extends over 19 amino acids. CDR3 sequence: CASRLCPTWTGGGNQPQHF. In nucleotides, the CDR3 is TGTGCAAGTCGCTTATGTCCTACTTGGACAGGGGGTGGGAATCAGCCCCAGCATTTT.

With respect to this clone: Different DNA sequences within this sample yield the same CDR3. V and J are TRBV5-1 and TRBJ1-1, with TRBD1 as a possible D gene (6 bases). Trimming removed 0 bases from V and 3 bases from J, with 12 bases in between. The CDR3 length is 15 residues. Germline V CDR1 and CDR2: SGHRS, YFSETQ. CDR3 region: CASSLAGGRDTEAFF. In nucleotides, the CDR3 is TGCGCCAGCAGCTTGGCCGGGGGGCGAGACACTGAAGCTTTCTTT.

The chain joins TRBV19 to TRBJ1-1, with 9 bases lining up with TRBD1. CDR1 LNHDA and CDR2 SQIVND come from the germline V gene (reference sequence). Trimming took 5 bases from V and 8 from J; bases not matched to a gene: 12. The CDR3 has 15 amino acids. CDR3 in DNA: TGTGCCAGTAGTCGACATCTTTCCGGGACAGGGGAAGCTTTCTTT. Translated: CASSRHLSGTGEAFF.

V gene TRBV27 combines with J gene TRBJ2-5; 10 bases agree with TRBD1. With 3 bases clipped from V and 4 bases from J, the junction kept 2 bases outside the gene matches. The CDR3 extends over 14 amino acids. Germline CDR1 reads MNHEY; CDR2 reads SMNVEV (reference sequence). CDR3 residues: CASSLRDRGETQYF. In DNA, the CDR3 is TGTGCCAGCAGTTTGCGGGACAGGGGAGAGACCCAGTACTTC.

The chain employs TRBV12-3 or TRBV12-4 and TRBJ2-1; D is unresolved. This CDR3 comprises 12 residues. Trimming stripped 7 bases from V and 5 bases from J, with 9 bases between. CDR3: CASNQKNNEQFF. The CDR3 DNA follows: TGTGCCAGCAACCAGAAGAACAATGAGCAGTTCTTC.

V usage is TRBV3-1 (or the pseudogene TRBV3-2) and J usage is TRBJ2-7; 11 bases map to TRBD1. The germline V gene has CDR1 LGHDT and CDR2 YNNKEL (reference sequence). The CDR3 covers 14 residues. Unmatched junction bases numbered 3, after V lost 4 bases and J lost 4 bases. The chain's CDR3 is CASSRTGGGYEQYF. The CDR3, as DNA: TGTGCCAGCAGCCGGACAGGGGGCGGTTACGAGCAGTACTTC.

This sequence joins TRBV5-1 and TRBJ2-5, with D unclear. Trimming cost V 4 bases and J 0 bases, with 13 bases left between them. The CDR3 has 15 residues. Germline CDR1 reads SGHRS; CDR2 reads YFSETQ. CDR3 DNA: TGCGCCAGCAGCGCGCTAGGTTCGTACCAAGAGACCCAGTACTTC. Its translation is CASSALGSYQETQYF. The variable domain in full, with the rest retrieved from reference TRBV5-1 and TRBJ2-5, is KAGVTQTPRYLIKTRGQQVTLSCSPISGHRSVSWYQQTPGQGLQFLFEYFSETQRNKGNFPGRFSGRQFSNSRSEMNVSTLELGDSALYLCASSALGSYQETQYFGPGTRLLVL.

The chain couples TRBV28 to TRBJ1-3, with D perhaps matching TRBD1 (5 bases). The CDR3 has 16 amino acids. CDR1 is MDHEN, CDR2 SYDVKM, per germline. Trimming cost V 0 bases and J 2 bases, with 11 bases left between them. DNA of the CDR3: TGTGCCAGCAGTTTATGGAGCGGGGGACCTGGAAACACCATATATTTT. It translates to CASSLWSGGPGNTIYF.

The rearrangement uses TRBV6-6 and TRBJ2-1; 10 bases line up with TRBD1. Germline CDR1 reads MNHNY; CDR2 reads SVGAGI (reference sequence). This CDR3 spans 14 amino acids. Losses at the gene ends were 6 bases for V and 7 bases for J; bases not matched to a gene: 6. The chain's CDR3 is CASRTTGGWNEQFF. The CDR3 DNA reads TGTGCCAGCAGGACGACAGGGGGCTGGAATGAGCAGTTCTTC.

This chain joins TRBV5-1 and TRBJ2-7, with D possibly being TRBD1 (6 bases). V shed 0 bases and J shed 6 bases, with 19 bases lying between them. The CDR3 loop spans 16 amino acids. Germline values: CDR1 SGHRS, CDR2 YFSETQ. The chain's CDR3 is CASSLVGQQGLPEQYF. The CDR3 DNA follows: TGCGCCAGCAGCTTGGTTGGTCAGCAGGGGCTTCCCGAGCAGTACTTC.

The chain uses TRBV7-9 and TRBJ2-2; TRBD2 is a possible D gene (6 bases). V dropped 1 base and J dropped 6 bases, with 9 bases sitting between them. This CDR3 is 14 amino acids long. Per the germline V gene, CDR1 is SEHNR and CDR2 is FQNEAQ (reference sequence). The CDR3 nucleotides read TGTGCCAGCAGCTTAGTCGGGAGTGCCGGGGAGCTGTTTTTT. Its protein is CASSLVGSAGELFF. The full variable domain, completed using reference TRBV7-9 and TRBJ2-2, is DTGVSQNPRHKITKRGQNVTFRCDPISEHNRLYWYRQTLGQGPEFLTYFQNEAQLEKSRLLSDRFSAERPKGSFSTLEIQRTEQGDSAMYLCASSLVGSAGELFFGEGSRLTVL.

V gene TRBV3-1 (or the pseudogene TRBV3-2) combines with J gene TRBJ1-2; D unresolved. V gave up 3 bases and J gave up 7 bases, with 6 bases separating them. This CDR3 has 11 residues. CDR1 is LGHDT, CDR2 YNNKEL, per germline (reference sequence). CDR3 sequence (DNA): TGTGCCAGCAGCCACGAGGGTGGCTACACCTTC. Translated: CASSHEGGYTF.